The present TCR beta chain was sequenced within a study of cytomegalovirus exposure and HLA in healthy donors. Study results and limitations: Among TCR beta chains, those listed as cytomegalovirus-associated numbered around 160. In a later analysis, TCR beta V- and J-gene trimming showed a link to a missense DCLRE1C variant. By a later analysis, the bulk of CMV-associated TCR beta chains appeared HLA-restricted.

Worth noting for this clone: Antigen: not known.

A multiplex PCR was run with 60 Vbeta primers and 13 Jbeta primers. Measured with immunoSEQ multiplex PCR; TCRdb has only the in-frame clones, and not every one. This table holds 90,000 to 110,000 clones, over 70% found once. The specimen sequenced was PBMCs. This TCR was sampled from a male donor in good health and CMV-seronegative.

DNA of the CDR3: TGTGCCAGCAAACGCGCGCCGGGACAGGTGGGCACAGATACGCAGTATTTT. As protein: CASKRAPGQVGTDTQYF. The rearrangement links TRBV28 to TRBJ2-3; 8 bases line up with TRBD1. V dropped 7 bases and J dropped 1; count of bases not matched to a gene: 13. This CDR3 region has 17 residues. Germline CDR1 and CDR2: MDHEN and SYDVKM.